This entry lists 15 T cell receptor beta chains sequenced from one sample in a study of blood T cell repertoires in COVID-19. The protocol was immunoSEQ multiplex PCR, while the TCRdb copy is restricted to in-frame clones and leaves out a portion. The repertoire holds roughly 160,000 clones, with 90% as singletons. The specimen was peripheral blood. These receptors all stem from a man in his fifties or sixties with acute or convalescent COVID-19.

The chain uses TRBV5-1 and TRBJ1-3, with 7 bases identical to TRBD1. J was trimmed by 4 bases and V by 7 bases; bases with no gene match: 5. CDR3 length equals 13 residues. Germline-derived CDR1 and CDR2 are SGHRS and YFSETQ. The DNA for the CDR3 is TGCGCCAGCCAACAGGGGAGCGGAAACACCATATATTTT. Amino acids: CASQQGSGNTIYF.

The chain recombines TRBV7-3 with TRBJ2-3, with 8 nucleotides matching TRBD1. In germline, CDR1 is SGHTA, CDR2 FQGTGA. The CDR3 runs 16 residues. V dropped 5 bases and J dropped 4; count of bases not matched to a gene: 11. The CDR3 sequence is CASSLFGQGDADTQYF. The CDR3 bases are TGTGCCAGCAGCCTCTTCGGACAGGGCGACGCAGATACGCAGTATTTT.

The CDR3: CASSRDRGDEQYF. The DNA of the CDR3 is TGTGCCAGCTCCCGGGACAGGGGTGACGAGCAGTACTTC. The chain recombines TRBV12-3 or TRBV12-4 with TRBJ2-7, with TRBD1 identical over 10 bases. The trim removed 8 bases at V and 5 bases at J, leaving 6 bases unmatched. The CDR3 consists of 13 residues.

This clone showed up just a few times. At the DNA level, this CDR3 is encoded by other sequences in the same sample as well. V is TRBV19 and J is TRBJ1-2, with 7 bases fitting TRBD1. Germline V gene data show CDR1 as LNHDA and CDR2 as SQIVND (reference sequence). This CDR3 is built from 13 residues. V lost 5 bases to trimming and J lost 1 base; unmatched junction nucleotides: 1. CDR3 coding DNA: TGTGCCAGTAGTCGGGACAGTAACTATGGCTACACCTTC. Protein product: CASSRDSNYGYTF.

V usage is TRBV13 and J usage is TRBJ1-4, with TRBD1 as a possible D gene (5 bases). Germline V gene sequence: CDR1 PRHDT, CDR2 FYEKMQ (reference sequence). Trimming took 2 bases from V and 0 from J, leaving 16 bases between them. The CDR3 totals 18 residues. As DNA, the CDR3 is TGTGCCAGCAGCTTAAGGACATCAGGTGTTGCAACTAATGAAAAACTGTTTTTT. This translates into CASSLRTSGVATNEKLFF.

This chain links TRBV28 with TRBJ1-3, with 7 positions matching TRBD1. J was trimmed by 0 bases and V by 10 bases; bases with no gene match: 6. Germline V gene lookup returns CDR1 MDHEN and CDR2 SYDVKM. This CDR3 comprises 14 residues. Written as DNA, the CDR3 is TGTGCCACCACACAGGGGCTCTCTGGAAACACCATATATTTT. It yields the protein CATTQGLSGNTIYF.

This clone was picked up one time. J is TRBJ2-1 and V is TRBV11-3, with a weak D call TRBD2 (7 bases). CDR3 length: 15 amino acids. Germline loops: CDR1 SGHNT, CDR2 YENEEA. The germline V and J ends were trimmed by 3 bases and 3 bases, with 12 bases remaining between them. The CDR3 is CASSFTGGIYNEQFF. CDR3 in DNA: TGTGCCAGCAGCTTCACGGGGGGCATCTACAATGAGCAGTTCTTC.

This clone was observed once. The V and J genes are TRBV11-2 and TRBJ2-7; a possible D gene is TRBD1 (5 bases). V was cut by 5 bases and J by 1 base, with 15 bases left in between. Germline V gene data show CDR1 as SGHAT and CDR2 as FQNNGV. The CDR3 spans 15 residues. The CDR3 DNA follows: TGTGCCAGCAGCCCCCTCCAGGGCAGGTCCTACGAGCAGTACGTC. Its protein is CASSPLQGRSYEQYV.

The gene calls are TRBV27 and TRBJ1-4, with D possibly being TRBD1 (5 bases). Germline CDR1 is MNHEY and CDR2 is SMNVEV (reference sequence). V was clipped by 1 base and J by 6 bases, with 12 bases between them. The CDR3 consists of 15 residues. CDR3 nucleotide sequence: TGTGCCAGCAGTTTATTTCAGGCGGGGGATGAAAAACTGTTTTTT. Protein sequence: CASSLFQAGDEKLFF.

The CDR3 protein is CASSLVSGRNSATDTQYF. CDR3 bases: TGCGCCAGCAGCTTGGTTAGCGGGAGAAATTCGGCTACAGATACGCAGTATTTT. The chain recombines TRBV5-1 with TRBJ2-3, with 9 positions matching TRBD2. This CDR3 has 18 amino acids. Germline-derived CDR1 and CDR2 are SGHRS and YFSETQ. The ends lost 0 bases at V and 3 bases at J; junction bases unmatched: 11.

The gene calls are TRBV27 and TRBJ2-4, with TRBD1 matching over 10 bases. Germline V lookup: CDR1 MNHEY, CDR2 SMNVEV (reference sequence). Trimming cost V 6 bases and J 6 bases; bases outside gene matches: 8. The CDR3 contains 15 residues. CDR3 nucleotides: TGTGCCAGCAGACCTTATGACAGGGGGCTAAACATTCAGTACTTC. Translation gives CASRPYDRGLNIQYF.

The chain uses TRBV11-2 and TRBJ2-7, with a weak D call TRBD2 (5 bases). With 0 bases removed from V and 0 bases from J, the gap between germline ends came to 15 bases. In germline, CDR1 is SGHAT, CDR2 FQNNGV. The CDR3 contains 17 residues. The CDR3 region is CASSLDLRGSISYEQYF. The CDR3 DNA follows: TGTGCCAGCAGCTTAGATCTGAGAGGGAGTATCTCCTACGAGCAGTACTTC.

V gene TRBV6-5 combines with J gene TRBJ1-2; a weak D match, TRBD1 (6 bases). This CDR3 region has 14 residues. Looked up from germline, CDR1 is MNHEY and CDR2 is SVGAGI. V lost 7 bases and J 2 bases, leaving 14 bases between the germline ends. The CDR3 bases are TGTGCCAGCACCTGGGCCAGGGGAAACTATGGCTACACCTTC. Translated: CASTWARGNYGYTF.

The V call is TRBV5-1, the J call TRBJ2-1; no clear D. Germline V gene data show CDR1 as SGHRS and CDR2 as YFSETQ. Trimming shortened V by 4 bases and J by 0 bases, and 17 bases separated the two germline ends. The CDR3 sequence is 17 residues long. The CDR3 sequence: CASSAPRVGSSYNEQFF. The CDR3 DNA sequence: TGCGCCAGCAGCGCCCCTCGGGTTGGAAGCTCCTACAATGAGCAGTTCTTC. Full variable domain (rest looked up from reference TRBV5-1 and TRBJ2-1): KAGVTQTPRYLIKTRGQQVTLSCSPISGHRSVSWYQQTPGQGLQFLFEYFSETQRNKGNFPGRFSGRQFSNSRSEMNVSTLELGDSALYLCASSAPRVGSSYNEQFFGPGTRLTVL.

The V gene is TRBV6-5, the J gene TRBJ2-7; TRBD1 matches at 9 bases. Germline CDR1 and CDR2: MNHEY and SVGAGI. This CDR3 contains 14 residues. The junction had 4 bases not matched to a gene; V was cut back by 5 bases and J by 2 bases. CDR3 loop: CASSRQGGPYEQYF. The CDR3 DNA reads TGTGCCAGCAGTAGACAGGGGGGGCCCTACGAGCAGTACTTC.